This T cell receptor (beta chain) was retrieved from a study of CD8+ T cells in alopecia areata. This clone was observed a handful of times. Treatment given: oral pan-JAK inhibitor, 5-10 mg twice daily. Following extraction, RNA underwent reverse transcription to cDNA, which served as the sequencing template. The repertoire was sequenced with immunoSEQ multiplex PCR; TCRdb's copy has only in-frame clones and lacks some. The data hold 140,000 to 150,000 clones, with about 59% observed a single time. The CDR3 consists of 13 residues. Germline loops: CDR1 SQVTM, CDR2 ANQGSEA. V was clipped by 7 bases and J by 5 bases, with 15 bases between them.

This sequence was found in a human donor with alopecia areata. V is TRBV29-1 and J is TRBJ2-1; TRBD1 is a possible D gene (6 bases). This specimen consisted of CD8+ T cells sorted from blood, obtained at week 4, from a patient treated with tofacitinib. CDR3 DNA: TGCAGCGGGGGGCAGGGACGTGACAATGAGCAGTTCTTC. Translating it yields CSGGQGRDNEQFF.